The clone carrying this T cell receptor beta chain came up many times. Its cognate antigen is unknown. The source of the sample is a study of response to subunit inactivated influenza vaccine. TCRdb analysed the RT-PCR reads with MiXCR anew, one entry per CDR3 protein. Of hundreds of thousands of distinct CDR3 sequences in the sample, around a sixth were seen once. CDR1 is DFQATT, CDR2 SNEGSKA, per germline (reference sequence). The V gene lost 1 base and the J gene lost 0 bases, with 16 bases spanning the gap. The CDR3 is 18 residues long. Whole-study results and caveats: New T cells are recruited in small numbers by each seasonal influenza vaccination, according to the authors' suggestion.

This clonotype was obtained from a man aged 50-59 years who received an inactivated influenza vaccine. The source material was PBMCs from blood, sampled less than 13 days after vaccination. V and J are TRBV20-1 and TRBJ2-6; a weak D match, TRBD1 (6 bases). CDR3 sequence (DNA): TGCAGTGCTAGAGTGCCGGGACACCATACCTCTGGGGCCAACGTCCTGACTTTC. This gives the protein CSARVPGHHTSGANVLTF.